A single sample gave rise to the 21 T cell receptor beta chains below, sequenced in a study of CD8 T cells in Susac syndrome. RNA was extracted with the RNeasy kit, and a quantity of roughly 0.5 to 1 ug was reverse transcribed using random hexamers. In TCRdb, the immunoSEQ multiplex PCR reads were re-called with MiXCR into one record per CDR3 protein. This table has about 200,000 distinct CDR3 sequences, approximately 94% appearing once. Sample: CD4+ T cells from PBMCs. The receptors stem from a human donor in good health.

The chain joins TRBV19 to TRBJ1-1; 7 bases line up with TRBD1. The J segment lost 5 bases and the V segment lost 7 bases, leaving 10 bases of the junction unmatched. This CDR3 spans 14 amino acids. Germline assignment: CDR1 LNHDA and CDR2 SQIVND (reference sequence). The CDR3 loop is CASTSRQGWTEAFF. CDR3 DNA sequence: TGTGCCAGTACCTCTAGACAGGGTTGGACTGAAGCTTTCTTT.

This rearrangement joins TRBV10-3 to TRBJ1-2; D gene uncertain. This CDR3 has 12 residues. Per germline, CDR1 ENHRY and CDR2 SYGVKD. The V end lost 4 bases, the J end lost 4 bases, and 7 bases lay between the germline ends. CDR3: CAISGAGYGYTF. Here the CDR3 DNA reads TGTGCCATCAGTGGGGCAGGCTATGGCTACACCTTC.

This chain links TRBV6-1 with TRBJ2-7; D perhaps matches TRBD1 (6 bases). Germline V CDR1 and CDR2: MNHNS, SASEGT. Trimming cost V 5 bases and J 3 bases, with 14 bases left between them. There are 14 residues in the CDR3. The CDR3 reads CASSTSGTNYEQYV. CDR3 sequence (DNA): TGTGCCAGCAGTACCTCCGGGACAAACTACGAGCAGTACGTC.

The rearrangement uses TRBV28 and TRBJ2-7; TRBD1 aligns across 11 bases. Per germline, CDR1 MDHEN and CDR2 SYDVKM. The CDR3 is 15 residues long. V lost 3 bases, J lost 2 bases, and 3 bases stayed unmatched. The CDR3 DNA reads TGTGCCAGCAGTTTTTCGGACAGGGGGCCCTACGAGCAGTACTTC. Translated, it gives CASSFSDRGPYEQYF.

The chain joins TRBV7-2 to TRBJ2-1; the match to TRBD1 covers 8 bases. There are 16 residues in the CDR3. The junction had 14 bases not matched to a gene; V was cut back by 5 bases and J by 8 bases. Germline lookup yields CDR1 SGHTA and CDR2 FQGNSA. The CDR3 coding sequence is TGTGCCAGCAGCCAGGAGTTGACAGGGGACCGCGATGAGCAGTTCTTC. Translation gives CASSQELTGDRDEQFF.

The chain employs TRBV2 and TRBJ1-5; D call uncertain. With 4 bases removed from V and 2 bases from J, the gap between germline ends came to 15 bases. This CDR3 comprises 16 residues. The germline gives CDR1 SNHLY, CDR2 FYNNEI. CDR3 DNA: TGTGCCAGCAGTGTGGGAATCCTTTCGGGCAATCAGCCCCAGCATTTT. Translated: CASSVGILSGNQPQHF.

The CDR3 is CATSRAGQSFSRKLFF. CDR3 coding DNA: TGTGCCACCAGCAGGGCGGGACAGTCCTTCAGCCGAAAACTGTTTTTT. The chain has TRBV15 and TRBJ1-4, with TRBD1 matching over 7 bases. Trimming removed 3 bases from V and 10 bases from J; junction bases left unmatched: 14. The CDR3 runs to 16 residues. Germline CDR1 is LNHNV and CDR2 is YYDKDF (reference sequence).

The genes are TRBV9 and TRBJ1-3, with TRBD1 identical over 8 bases. The CDR3 has 16 residues. The junction had 9 bases not matched to a gene; V was cut back by 3 bases and J by 4 bases. Per germline, CDR1 SGDLS and CDR2 YYNGEE. The CDR3 sequence: CASSASGQGGGNTIYF. DNA of the CDR3: TGTGCCAGCAGCGCATCCGGACAGGGAGGCGGAAACACCATATATTTT. The whole variable domain, filled in from reference TRBV9 and TRBJ1-3, reads DSGVTQTPKHLITATGQRVTLRCSPRSGDLSVYWYQQSLDQGLQFLIQYYNGEERAKGNILERFSAQQFPDLHSELNLSSLELGDSALYFCASSASGQGGGNTIYFGEGSWLTVV.

This clonotype showed up just a few times. V and J are TRBV29-1 and TRBJ2-5; a possible D gene is TRBD1 (5 bases). The CDR3 is 13 amino acids. V shed 3 bases and J shed 3 bases, with 11 bases lying between them. Germline assignment: CDR1 SQVTM and CDR2 ANQGSEA. The CDR3 DNA reads TGCAGCGTTGAGGCAGGGTTGGAAGAGACCCAGTACTTC. Translation gives CSVEAGLEETQYF.

This sequence joins TRBV20-1 and TRBJ2-2; 10 bases fit TRBD1. Germline assignment: CDR1 DFQATT and CDR2 SNEGSKA (reference sequence). Trimming took 5 bases from V and 5 from J; bases not matched to a gene: 8. The CDR3 has 15 residues. The DNA of the CDR3 is TGCAGTGCTCCTGACAGGGGGCTTGGGACCGGGGAGCTGTTTTTT. This codes for CSAPDRGLGTGELFF.

The CDR3 DNA reads as TGTGCCAGCAGGCCCGACAGGGGGAAGAGCGGAAACACCATATATTTT. Its protein is CASRPDRGKSGNTIYF. V usage is TRBV12-3 or TRBV12-4 and J usage is TRBJ1-3; TRBD1 aligns across 9 bases. The V and J ends lost 6 bases and 4 bases, in that order; junction bases with no gene match: 10. The CDR3 contains 16 residues.

The chain has TRBV6-4 and TRBJ2-7; maybe TRBD1 (6 bases). Between the trimmed V and J ends, which lost 2 bases and 3 bases, there was a span of 20 bases. From germline, CDR1 is MRHNA and CDR2 SNTAGT. This CDR3 comprises 17 residues. CDR3 bases: TGTGCCAGCAGTGACCCCCTCTTGACAGGTTTCCACTACGAGCAGTACGTC. Its translation: CASSDPLLTGFHYEQYV.

About this clonotype: Sequence at one end of the junction differs from germline and may be a read error. This chain joins TRBV5-8 and TRBJ2-4, with 7 bases aligning to TRBD1. This CDR3 region has 10 residues. Germline CDR1 is SGHTS and CDR2 is YDEGEE. The DNA of the CDR3 is TGTGCCAGCAGGGGCAGGGGGTTCTTCTTC. Translating it yields CASRGRGFFF. Filled out from reference TRBV5-8 and TRBJ2-4, the complete variable domain reads EAGVTQSPTHLIKTRGQQATLRCSPISGHTSVYWYQQALGLGLQFLLWYDEGEERNRGNFPPRFSGRQFPNYSSELNVNALELEDSALYLCASRGRGFFFGAGTRLSVL.

The sample holds a few counts of this clonotype. This chain uses TRBV3-1 with TRBJ2-1; D unresolved. The CDR3 length is 11 residues. The ends were cut back, 1 base at V and 6 bases at J, with 1 base in the middle. Germline loops: CDR1 LGHDT, CDR2 YNNKEL (reference sequence). As DNA, the CDR3 is TGTGCCAGCAGCCAAGCCAATGAGCAGTTCTTC. Protein: CASSQANEQFF.

CDR3 bases: TGCGCCAGCAGAGGAGTCCGGAGCGAGCAGTACTTC. This sequence encodes CASRGVRSEQYF. This sequence joins TRBV5-1 and TRBJ2-7; no definite D call. The germline V gene encodes CDR1 SGHRS and CDR2 YFSETQ. The CDR3 length is 12 residues. Trimming removed 5 bases at V and 6 bases at J, with 12 bases between.

V usage is TRBV11-2 and J usage is TRBJ1-1; perhaps TRBD1 as D (5 bases). This CDR3 spans 14 amino acids. V was pared by 2 bases and J by 3 bases, with 10 bases between. CDR1 and CDR2 (germline): SGHAT, FQNNGV. The chain's CDR3 is CASSLRMGDTEAFF. The CDR3 region has the DNA TGTGCCAGCAGCTTACGGATGGGGGACACTGAAGCTTTCTTT.

The rearrangement links TRBV28 to TRBJ2-3; D is uncertain. V was shortened by 5 bases and J by 1 base, with 13 bases between the two germline ends. This CDR3 is 15 amino acids long. The V gene's germline CDR1 is MDHEN and CDR2 SYDVKM. For the CDR3, the DNA is TGTGCCAGCAGTCCCCGGTCGGGTCGCACAGATACGCAGTATTTT. This sequence encodes CASSPRSGRTDTQYF.

This rearrangement joins TRBV7-2 to TRBJ2-1; no definite D call. CDR3 length: 15 residues. Germline V gene sequence: CDR1 SGHTA, CDR2 FQGNSA. V lost 0 bases to trimming and J lost 4 bases, with 10 bases between them. DNA of the CDR3: TGTGCCAGCAGCTTAGCGGGGTCAGAATACAATGAGCAGTTCTTC. It is translated as CASSLAGSEYNEQFF.

The chain combines TRBV5-4 with TRBJ1-5; D not resolved. Germline lookup yields CDR1 SGHNT and CDR2 YYREEE (reference sequence). The CDR3 consists of 13 residues. V was shortened by 5 bases and J by 5 bases, with 11 bases between the two germline ends. In DNA form, the CDR3 reads TGTGCCAGCAGTCAGGACGCGGATCAGCCCCAGCATTTT. Translation gives CASSQDADQPQHF.

This clonotype was seen a single time. The rearrangement uses TRBV4-2 and TRBJ2-6; TRBD2 might be the D (6 bases). The V gene lost 0 bases and the J gene lost 1 base, with 7 bases spanning the gap. The length of the CDR3 is 16 residues. CDR1 is LGHNA and CDR2 is YNFKEQ in the germline V gene. CDR3 region: CASSQDAGSGANVLTF. For the CDR3, the DNA is TGTGCCAGCAGCCAAGATGCGGGGTCTGGGGCCAACGTCCTGACTTTC.

This clonotype has just one count. This chain uses TRBV3-1 with TRBJ2-2; TRBD1 might be the D (6 bases). Trimming pared 3 bases from V and 1 base from J, leaving 9 bases between. Germline assignment: CDR1 LGHDT and CDR2 YNNKEL (reference sequence). The CDR3 is made up of 15 amino acids. The CDR3 DNA reads as TGTGCCAGCAGCCACATGGGACAGAACACCGGGGAGCTGTTTTTT. Amino acid sequence: CASSHMGQNTGELFF.